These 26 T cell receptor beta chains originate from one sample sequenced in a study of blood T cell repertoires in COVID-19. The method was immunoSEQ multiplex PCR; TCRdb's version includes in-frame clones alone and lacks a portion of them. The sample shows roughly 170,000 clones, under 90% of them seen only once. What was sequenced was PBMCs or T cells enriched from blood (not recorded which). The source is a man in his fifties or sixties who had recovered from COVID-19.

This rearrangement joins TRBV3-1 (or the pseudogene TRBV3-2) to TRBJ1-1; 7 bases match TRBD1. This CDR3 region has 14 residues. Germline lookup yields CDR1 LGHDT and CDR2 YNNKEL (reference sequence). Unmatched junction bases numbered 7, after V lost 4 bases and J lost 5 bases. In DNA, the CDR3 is TGTGCCAGCAGCCCGACAGGGTGGAGGACTGAAGCTTTCTTT. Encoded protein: CASSPTGWRTEAFF.

CDR3 DNA sequence: TGTGCCAGCAGTTACATACAGGGTTTCAACTATGGCTACACCTTC. Translated, it gives CASSYIQGFNYGYTF. This chain links TRBV6-5 with TRBJ1-2, with D maybe TRBD1 (6 bases). Looked up from germline, CDR1 is MNHEY and CDR2 is SVGAGI. V was pared by 2 bases and J by 2 bases, with 12 bases between. The CDR3 extends over 15 amino acids.

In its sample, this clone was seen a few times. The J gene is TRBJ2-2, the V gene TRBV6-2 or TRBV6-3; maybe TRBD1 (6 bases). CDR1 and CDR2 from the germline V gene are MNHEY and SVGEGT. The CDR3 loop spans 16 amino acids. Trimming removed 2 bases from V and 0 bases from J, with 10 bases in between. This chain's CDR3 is CASSYPDRPNTGELFF. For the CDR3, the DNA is TGTGCCAGCAGTTACCCGGACAGACCGAACACCGGGGAGCTGTTTTTT.

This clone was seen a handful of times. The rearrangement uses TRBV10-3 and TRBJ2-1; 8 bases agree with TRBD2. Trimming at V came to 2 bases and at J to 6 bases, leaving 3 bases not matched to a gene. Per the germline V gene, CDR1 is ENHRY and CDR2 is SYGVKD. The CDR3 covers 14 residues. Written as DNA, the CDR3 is TGTGCCATCAGTGAGAGACTAGCGACCAATGAGCAGTTCTTC. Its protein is CAISERLATNEQFF.

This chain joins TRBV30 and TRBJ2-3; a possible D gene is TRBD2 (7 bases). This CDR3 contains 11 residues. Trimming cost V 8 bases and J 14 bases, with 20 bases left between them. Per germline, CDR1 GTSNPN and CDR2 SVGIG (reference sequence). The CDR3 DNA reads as TGTGCCCTGAGTTCGGGGGGCCCGTGGTATTTT. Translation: CALSSGGPWYF.

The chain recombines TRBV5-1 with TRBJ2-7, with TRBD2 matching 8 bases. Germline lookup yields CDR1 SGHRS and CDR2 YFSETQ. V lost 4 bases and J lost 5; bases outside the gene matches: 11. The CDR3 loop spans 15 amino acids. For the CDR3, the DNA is TGCGCCAGCAGCGTAACCGGCGGGGGGACCCACGAGCAGTACTTC. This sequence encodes CASSVTGGGTHEQYF.

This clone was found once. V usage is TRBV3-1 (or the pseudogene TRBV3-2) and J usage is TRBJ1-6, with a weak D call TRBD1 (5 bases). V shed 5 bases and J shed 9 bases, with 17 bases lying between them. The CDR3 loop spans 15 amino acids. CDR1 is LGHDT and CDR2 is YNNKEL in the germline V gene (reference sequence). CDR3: CASSSRQGKTSPLHF. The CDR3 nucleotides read TGTGCCAGCAGCTCCCGTCAGGGTAAGACTTCACCCCTCCACTTT.

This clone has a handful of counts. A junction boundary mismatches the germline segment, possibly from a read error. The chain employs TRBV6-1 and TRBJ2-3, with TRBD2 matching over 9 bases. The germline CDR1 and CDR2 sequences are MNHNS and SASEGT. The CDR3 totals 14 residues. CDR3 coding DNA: TGTGCCAGCAGGGAAGCGGGGGGTATAGATACGCAGTATTTT. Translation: CASREAGGIDTQYF.

The CDR3 DNA sequence: TGCGCCAGCAGCTTGGGAGGGGGTTTGAACACTGAAGCTTTCTTT. Translation: CASSLGGGLNTEAFF. This chain connects TRBV5-1 to TRBJ1-1; tentatively, D is TRBD1 (6 bases). V lost 0 bases and J 0 bases, leaving 9 bases between the germline ends. The CDR3 runs 15 residues. Looked up from germline, CDR1 is SGHRS and CDR2 is YFSETQ.

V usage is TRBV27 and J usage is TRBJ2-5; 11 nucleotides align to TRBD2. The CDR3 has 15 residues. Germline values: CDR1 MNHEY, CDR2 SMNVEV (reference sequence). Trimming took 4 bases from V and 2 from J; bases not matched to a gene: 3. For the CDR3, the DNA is TGTGCCAGCAGTTCCCGACTAGCGGGGCAAGAGACCCAGTACTTC. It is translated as CASSSRLAGQETQYF.

The chain's CDR3 is CASSFASGGAGTGELFF. As DNA, the CDR3 is TGTGCCAGCAGCTTTGCTAGCGGGGGGGCCGGCACCGGGGAGCTGTTTTTT. The chain recombines TRBV5-4 with TRBJ2-2; 12 positions agree with TRBD2. The junction had 6 bases not matched to a gene; V was cut back by 2 bases and J by 4 bases. The CDR3 length is 17 residues. Germline V CDR1 and CDR2: SGHNT, YYREEE (reference sequence).

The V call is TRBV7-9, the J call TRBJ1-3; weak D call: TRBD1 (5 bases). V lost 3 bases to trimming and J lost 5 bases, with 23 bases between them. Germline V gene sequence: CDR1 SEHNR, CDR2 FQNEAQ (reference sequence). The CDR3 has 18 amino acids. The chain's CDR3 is CASSLGRGFLDRRNTIYF. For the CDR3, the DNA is TGTGCCAGCAGCTTGGGGCGGGGATTTCTGGATAGGAGAAACACCATATATTTT.

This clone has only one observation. CDR3 protein: CASSTVDTWNTEAFF. The CDR3 coding sequence is TGTGCCAGCAGCACAGTAGACACCTGGAACACTGAAGCTTTCTTT. The V and J genes are TRBV27 and TRBJ1-1; D unresolved. Trimming took off 6 bases at V and 1 base at J, with 15 bases between the two ends. Germline V gene sequence: CDR1 MNHEY, CDR2 SMNVEV (reference sequence). This CDR3 comprises 15 residues.

CDR3 residues: CASSPVDRVDSPLHF. The CDR3 DNA reads TGTGCCAGCTCACCGGTGGACAGGGTTGATTCACCCCTCCACTTT. V usage is TRBV18 and J usage is TRBJ1-6; TRBD1 matches at 8 bases. Germline V gene lookup returns CDR1 KGHSH and CDR2 LQKENI. The CDR3 extends over 15 amino acids. The V gene end was trimmed by 3 bases and the J gene end by 8 bases; junction bases not matched to a gene: 6.

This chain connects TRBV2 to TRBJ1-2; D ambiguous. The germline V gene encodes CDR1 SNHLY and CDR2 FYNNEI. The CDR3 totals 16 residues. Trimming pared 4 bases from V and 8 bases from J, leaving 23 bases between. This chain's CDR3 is CASSVSSGSSARGYTF. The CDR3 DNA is TGTGCCAGCAGTGTTTCATCAGGTTCAAGTGCCCGGGGCTACACCTTC.

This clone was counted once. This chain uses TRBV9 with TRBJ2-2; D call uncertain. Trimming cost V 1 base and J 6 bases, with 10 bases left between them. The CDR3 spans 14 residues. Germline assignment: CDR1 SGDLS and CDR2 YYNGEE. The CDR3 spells CASSVYPVPGELFF. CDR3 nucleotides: TGTGCCAGCAGCGTATACCCGGTCCCCGGGGAGCTGTTTTTT.

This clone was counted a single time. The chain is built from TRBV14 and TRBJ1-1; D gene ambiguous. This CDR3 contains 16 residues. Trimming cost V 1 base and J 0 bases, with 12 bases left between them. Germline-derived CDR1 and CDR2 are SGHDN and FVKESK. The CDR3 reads CASSQGRSGLNTEAFF. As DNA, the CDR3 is TGTGCCAGCAGCCAAGGGAGGAGCGGCCTGAACACTGAAGCTTTCTTT.

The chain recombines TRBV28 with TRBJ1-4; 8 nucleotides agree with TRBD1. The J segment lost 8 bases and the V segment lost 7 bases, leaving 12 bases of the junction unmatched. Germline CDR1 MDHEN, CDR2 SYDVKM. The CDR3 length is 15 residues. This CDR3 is CASKDQGAKREKLFF. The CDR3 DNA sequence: TGTGCCAGCAAAGACCAGGGGGCTAAGCGGGAAAAACTGTTTTTT.

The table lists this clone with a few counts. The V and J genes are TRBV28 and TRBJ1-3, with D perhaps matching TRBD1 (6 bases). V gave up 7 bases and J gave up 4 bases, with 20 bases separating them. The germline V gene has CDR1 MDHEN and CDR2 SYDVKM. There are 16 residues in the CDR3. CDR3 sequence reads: CASTWGPRGMGNTIYF. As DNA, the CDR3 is TGTGCCAGCACCTGGGGGCCCCGAGGGATGGGAAACACCATATATTTT.

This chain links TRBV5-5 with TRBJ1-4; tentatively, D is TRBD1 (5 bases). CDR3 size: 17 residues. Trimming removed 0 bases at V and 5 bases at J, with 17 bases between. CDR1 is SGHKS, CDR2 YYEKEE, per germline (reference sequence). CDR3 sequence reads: CASSLVSSGGLNEKLFF. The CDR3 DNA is TGTGCCAGCAGCTTGGTTTCCTCCGGGGGACTAAATGAAAAACTGTTTTTT.

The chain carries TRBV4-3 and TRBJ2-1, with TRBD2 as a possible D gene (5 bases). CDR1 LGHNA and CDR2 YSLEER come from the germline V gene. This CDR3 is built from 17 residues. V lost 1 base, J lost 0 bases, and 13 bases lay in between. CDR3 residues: CASSQALGVASYNEQFF. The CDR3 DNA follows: TGCGCCAGCAGCCAAGCCCTGGGAGTCGCCTCCTACAATGAGCAGTTCTTC.

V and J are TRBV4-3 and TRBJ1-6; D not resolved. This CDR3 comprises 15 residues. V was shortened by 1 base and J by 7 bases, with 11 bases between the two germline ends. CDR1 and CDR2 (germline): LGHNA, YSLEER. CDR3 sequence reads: CASSQVGLFNSPLHF. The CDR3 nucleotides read TGCGCCAGCAGCCAAGTGGGCCTTTTCAATTCACCCCTCCACTTT.

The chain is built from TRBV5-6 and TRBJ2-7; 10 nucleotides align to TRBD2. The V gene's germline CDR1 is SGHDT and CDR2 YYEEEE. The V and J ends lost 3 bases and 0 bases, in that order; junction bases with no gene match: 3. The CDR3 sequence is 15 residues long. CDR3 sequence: CASSSGLADSYEQYF. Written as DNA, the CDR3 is TGTGCCAGCAGCTCAGGACTAGCGGACTCCTACGAGCAGTACTTC.

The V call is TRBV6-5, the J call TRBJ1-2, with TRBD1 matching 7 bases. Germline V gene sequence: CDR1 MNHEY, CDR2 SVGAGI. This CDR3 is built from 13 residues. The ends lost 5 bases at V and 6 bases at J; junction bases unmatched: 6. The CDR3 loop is CASSPTGVHGYTF. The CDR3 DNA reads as TGTGCCAGCAGTCCCACAGGGGTCCATGGCTACACCTTC.

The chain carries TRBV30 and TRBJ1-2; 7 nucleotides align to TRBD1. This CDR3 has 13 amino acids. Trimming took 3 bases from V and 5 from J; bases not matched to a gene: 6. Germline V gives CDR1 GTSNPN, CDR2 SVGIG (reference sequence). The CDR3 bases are TGTGCCTGGAGCGCCGGGACAGCTTATGGCTACACCTTC. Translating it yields CAWSAGTAYGYTF. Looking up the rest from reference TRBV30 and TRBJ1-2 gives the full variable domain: SQTIHQWPATLVQPVGSPLSLECTVEGTSNPNLYWYRQAAGRGLQLLFYSVGIGQISSEVPQNLSASRPQDRQFILSSKKLLLSDSGFYLCAWSAGTAYGYTFGSGTRLTVV.

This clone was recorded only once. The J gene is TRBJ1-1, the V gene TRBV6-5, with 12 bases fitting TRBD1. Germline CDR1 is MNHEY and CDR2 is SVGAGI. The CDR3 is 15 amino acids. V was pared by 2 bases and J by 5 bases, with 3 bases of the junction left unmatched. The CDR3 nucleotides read TGTGCCAGCAGTTACCGGGGACAGGGGGCGACTGAAGCTTTCTTT. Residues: CASSYRGQGATEAFF.